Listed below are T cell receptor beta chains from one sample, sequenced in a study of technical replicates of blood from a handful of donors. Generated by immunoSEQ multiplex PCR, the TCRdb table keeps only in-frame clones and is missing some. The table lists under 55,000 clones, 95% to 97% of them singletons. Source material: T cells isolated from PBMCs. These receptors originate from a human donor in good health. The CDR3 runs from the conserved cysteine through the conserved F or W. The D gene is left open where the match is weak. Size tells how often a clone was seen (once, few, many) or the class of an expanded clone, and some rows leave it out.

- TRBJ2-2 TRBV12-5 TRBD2 CASAPTSGAGELFF TGTGCTAGTGCCCCGACTAGCGGGGCCGGGGAGCTGTTTTTT
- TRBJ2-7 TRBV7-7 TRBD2 CASSAASGVQYF TGTGCCAGCAGCGCCGCTAGCGGGGTGCAGTACTTC
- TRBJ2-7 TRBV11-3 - CASSLPPQSYEQYF TGTGCCAGCAGCCTCCCCCCCCAGTCCTACGAGCAGTACTTC
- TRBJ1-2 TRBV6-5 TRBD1 CASMRTGNYGYTF TGTGCCAGCATGAGGACAGGGAACTATGGCTACACCTTC
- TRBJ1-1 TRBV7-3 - CASSLTDSPAFF TGTGCCAGCAGCTTAACGGACAGCCCAGCTTTCTTT
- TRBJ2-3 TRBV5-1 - CASSLGTGTDTQYF TGCGCCAGCAGCTTGGGGACAGGCACAGATACGCAGTATTTT
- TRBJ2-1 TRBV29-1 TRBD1 CSVSPGQGTNEQFF TGCAGCGTTTCACCGGGACAGGGGACGAATGAGCAGTTCTTC
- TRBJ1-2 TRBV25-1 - CASSPRGGVYGYTF TGTGCCAGCAGTCCGAGGGGAGGAGTCTATGGCTACACCTTC
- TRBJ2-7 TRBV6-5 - CASRGGGSSSYEQYF TGTGCCAGCAGGGGTGGCGGTTCTTCCTCCTACGAGCAGTACTTC
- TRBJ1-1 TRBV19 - CASSLSLNTEAFF TGTGCCAGTAGTTTGTCTCTGAACACTGAAGCTTTCTTT
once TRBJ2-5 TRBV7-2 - CASSLGEASETQYF TGTGCCAGCAGCTTAGGGGAGGCTAGCGAGACCCAGTACTTC
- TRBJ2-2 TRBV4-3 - CASSQETGDYTGELFF TGCGCCAGCAGCCAAGAGACAGGAGACTACACCGGGGAGCTGTTTTTT
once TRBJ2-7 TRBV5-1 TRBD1 CASSSGTGAYEQYF TGCGCCAGCAGCTCCGGGACAGGGGCTTACGAGCAGTACTTC
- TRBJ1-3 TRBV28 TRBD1 CASSFADRTSGNTIYF TGTGCCAGCAGTTTTGCGGACAGGACCTCTGGAAACACCATATATTTT
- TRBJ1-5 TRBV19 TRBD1 CASSGTGERYTYQPQHF TGTGCCAGTAGTGGGACAGGGGAACGGTACACCTATCAGCCCCAGCATTTT
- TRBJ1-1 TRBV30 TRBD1 CAWSFGTGYTEAFF TGTGCCTGGAGTTTCGGGACAGGGTACACTGAAGCTTTCTTT
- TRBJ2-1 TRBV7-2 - CASSLDSNEQFF TGTGCCAGCAGCTTGGACAGTAATGAGCAGTTCTTC
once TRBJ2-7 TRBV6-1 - CASSEAQAYEQYF TGTGCCAGCAGTGAAGCGCAGGCCTACGAGCAGTACTTC
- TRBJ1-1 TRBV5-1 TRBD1 CASSYGRQGNTEAFF TGCGCCAGCAGCTATGGCAGACAGGGGAACACTGAAGCTTTCTTT
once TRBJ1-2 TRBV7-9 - CASSLAVNSPYGYTF TGTGCCAGCAGCTTAGCGGTCAACTCTCCCTATGGCTACACCTTC
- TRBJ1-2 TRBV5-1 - CASSLDRRDGYTF TGCGCCAGCAGCTTGGACAGAAGAGATGGCTACACCTTC
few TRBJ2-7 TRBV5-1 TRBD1 CASSGGDRGLVVEQYF TGCGCCAGCAGCGGGGGGGACAGGGGCTTGGTTGTCGAGCAGTACTTC
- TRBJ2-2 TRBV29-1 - CSVERGTGELFF TGCAGCGTTGAACGAGGCACCGGGGAGCTGTTTTTT
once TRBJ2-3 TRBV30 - CAWSEALSSTDTQYF TGTGCCTGGAGTGAAGCACTGTCCAGCACAGATACGCAGTATTTT
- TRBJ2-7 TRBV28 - CASSLPGVHEQYF TGTGCCAGCAGTTTACCAGGGGTCCACGAGCAGTACTTC
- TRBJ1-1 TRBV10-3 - CAISDFQTEAFF TGTGCCATCAGTGACTTCCAGACTGAAGCTTTCTTT
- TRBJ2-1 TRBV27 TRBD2 CAISSGRQDNEQFF TGTGCCATCTCAAGCGGGAGACAGGACAATGAGCAGTTCTTC
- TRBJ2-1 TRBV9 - CASSVLAGYTSEQFF TGTGCCAGCAGCGTACTCGCGGGATATACCAGTGAGCAGTTCTTC
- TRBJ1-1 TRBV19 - CASYSQGGTTEAFF TGTGCCAGTTACTCTCAAGGGGGTACGACTGAAGCTTTCTTT
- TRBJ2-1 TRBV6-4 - CASSESSYNEQFF TGTGCCAGCAGTGAGAGCTCCTACAATGAGCAGTTCTTC
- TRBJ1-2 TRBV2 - CASSEWRKPNYGYTF TGTGCCAGCAGTGAATGGCGGAAACCTAACTATGGCTACACCTTC
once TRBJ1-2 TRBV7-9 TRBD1 CASSQSRGTGGYGYTF TGTGCCAGCAGCCAATCCCGCGGGACAGGGGGGTATGGCTACACCTTC
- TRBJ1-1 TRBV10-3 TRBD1 CAIRRTGENTEAFF TGTGCCATCAGGAGGACAGGGGAAAACACTGAAGCTTTCTTT